These T cell receptor beta chains were read from a single sample in a study of blood T cell repertoires in COVID-19. Assay: immunoSEQ multiplex PCR; the TCRdb copy retains only in-frame clones and omits some. The sample holds some 200,000 clones, about 89% seen once. The sequenced sample was PBMCs or T cells enriched from blood (not recorded which). The receptors come from a woman younger than 35 who had recovered from COVID-19. Both conserved end residues are part of each CDR3. The D gene is left open where the match is weak. The size entry is marked missing in some rows and otherwise reads once, few, many or a size class.

len: 14
v_gene: TRBV7-8
d_gene: .
abundance: .
j_gene: TRBJ1-5
CDR3aa: CASSLGTIGQPQHF
CDR3nt: TGTGCCAGCAGCTTAGGGACAATAGGTCAGCCCCAGCATTTT

len: 13
v_gene: TRBV7-9
d_gene: .
abundance: .
j_gene: TRBJ2-1
CDR3aa: CASSLRQSNEQFF
CDR3nt: TGTGCCAGCAGCTTAAGACAGTCAAATGAGCAGTTCTTC

len: 16
v_gene: TRBV4-2
d_gene: .
abundance: .
j_gene: TRBJ2-6
CDR3aa: CASSQESGYGANVLTF
CDR3nt: TGTGCCAGCAGCCAAGAATCGGGGTATGGGGCCAACGTCCTGACTTTC

len: 15
v_gene: TRBV10-2
d_gene: .
abundance: .
j_gene: TRBJ2-1
CDR3aa: CASIRGSSDKNEQFF
CDR3nt: TGCGCCAGCATCCGAGGGTCTAGCGACAAAAATGAGCAGTTCTTC

len: 14
v_gene: TRBV18
d_gene: .
abundance: .
j_gene: TRBJ2-3
CDR3aa: CASSPLRGSDTQYF
CDR3nt: TGTGCCAGCTCACCACTCAGGGGATCGGATACGCAGTATTTT

len: 13
v_gene: TRBV11-2
d_gene: .
abundance: .
j_gene: TRBJ1-3
CDR3aa: CASSPSSGNTIYF
CDR3nt: TGTGCCAGCAGCCCTAGCTCTGGAAACACCATATATTTT

len: 14
v_gene: TRBV6-5
d_gene: .
abundance: .
j_gene: TRBJ1-2
CDR3aa: CASSYSRGLYGYTF
CDR3nt: TGTGCCAGCAGTTACTCAAGGGGACTCTATGGCTACACCTTC

len: 14
v_gene: TRBV5-4
d_gene: .
abundance: .
j_gene: TRBJ2-7
CDR3aa: CASSLPGSSYEQYF
CDR3nt: TGTGCCAGCAGCCTTCCGGGTTCGTCCTACGAGCAGTACTTC

len: 15
v_gene: TRBV28
d_gene: TRBD1
abundance: .
j_gene: TRBJ1-1
CDR3aa: CASSRIDRGNTEAFF
CDR3nt: TGTGCCAGCAGCCGAATCGACAGGGGAAACACTGAAGCTTTCTTT

len: 14
v_gene: TRBV25-1
d_gene: TRBD1
abundance: .
j_gene: TRBJ2-2
CDR3aa: CASSEDRHSGELFF
CDR3nt: TGTGCCAGCAGTGAGGACAGGCACAGCGGGGAGCTGTTTTTT

len: 13
v_gene: TRBV18
d_gene: .
abundance: .
j_gene: TRBJ2-7
CDR3aa: CASSPLAESEQYF
CDR3nt: TGTGCCAGCTCACCACTTGCAGAATCCGAGCAGTACTTC

len: 10
v_gene: TRBV7-9
d_gene: .
abundance: .
j_gene: TRBJ2-1
CDR3aa: CASSGGEQFF
CDR3nt: TGTGCCAGCAGCGGAGGCGAGCAGTTCTTC

len: 16
v_gene: TRBV7-9
d_gene: .
abundance: .
j_gene: TRBJ2-7
CDR3aa: CASSPIRGVGGYEQYF
CDR3nt: TGTGCCAGCAGCCCCATCCGCGGGGTGGGTGGCTACGAGCAGTACTTC

len: 15
v_gene: TRBV7-8
d_gene: TRBD2
abundance: .
j_gene: TRBJ2-1
CDR3aa: CASSLSLAGYNEQFF
CDR3nt: TGTGCCAGCAGCTTATCGCTAGCGGGGTACAATGAGCAGTTCTTC

len: 13
v_gene: TRBV27
d_gene: .
abundance: .
j_gene: TRBJ2-7
CDR3aa: CASSQTPWSEQYF
CDR3nt: TGTGCCAGCAGCCAGACTCCATGGAGCGAGCAGTACTTC

len: 14
v_gene: TRBV9
d_gene: TRBD2
abundance: .
j_gene: TRBJ2-7
CDR3aa: CASSPGTMNAEQYF
CDR3nt: TGTGCCAGCAGCCCCGGGACTATGAATGCCGAGCAGTACTTC

len: 15
v_gene: TRBV25-1
d_gene: .
abundance: once
j_gene: TRBJ2-2
CDR3aa: CASSEWDIDTGELFF
CDR3nt: TGTGCCAGCAGTGAATGGGACATTGACACCGGGGAGCTGTTTTTT

len: 16
v_gene: TRBV2
d_gene: .
abundance: .
j_gene: TRBJ2-3
CDR3aa: CASTIEDTTSTDTQYF
CDR3nt: TGTGCCAGCACCATCGAGGACACAACTAGCACAGATACGCAGTATTTT

len: 14
v_gene: TRBV28
d_gene: TRBD1
abundance: .
j_gene: TRBJ2-7
CDR3aa: CASSLLGTDYEQYF
CDR3nt: TGTGCCAGCAGTTTACTGGGGACAGACTACGAGCAGTACTTC

len: 15
v_gene: TRBV5-4
d_gene: TRBD1
abundance: .
j_gene: TRBJ1-1
CDR3aa: CASSPSTGGFGEAFF
CDR3nt: TGTGCCAGCAGCCCGTCGACAGGGGGCTTCGGTGAAGCTTTCTTT

len: 14
v_gene: TRBV2
d_gene: TRBD1
abundance: .
j_gene: TRBJ1-2
CDR3aa: CASSPEGQGAGYTF
CDR3nt: TGTGCCAGCAGCCCGGAGGGACAGGGGGCTGGCTACACCTTC

len: 12
v_gene: TRBV12-3/TRBV12-4
d_gene: .
abundance: .
j_gene: TRBJ1-4
CDR3aa: CASSPDSEKLFF
CDR3nt: TGTGCCAGCAGCCCGGACAGCGAAAAACTGTTTTTT

len: 14
v_gene: TRBV5-1
d_gene: .
abundance: .
j_gene: TRBJ2-1
CDR3aa: CASSFGGSGNEQFF
CDR3nt: TGCGCCAGCAGCTTTGGTGGGAGCGGGAATGAGCAGTTCTTC

len: 18
v_gene: TRBV3-1/TRBV3-2
d_gene: TRBD2
abundance: .
j_gene: TRBJ2-2
CDR3aa: CASSLGGLAGEVTGELFF
CDR3nt: TGTGCCAGCAGCCTTGGGGGACTAGCGGGAGAGGTTACCGGGGAGCTGTTTTTT

len: 16
v_gene: TRBV28
d_gene: TRBD1
abundance: .
j_gene: TRBJ2-1
CDR3aa: CASRDPGGPIENEQFF
CDR3nt: TGTGCCAGCAGGGACCCAGGGGGCCCAATCGAGAATGAGCAGTTCTTC

len: 16
v_gene: TRBV10-1
d_gene: .
abundance: .
j_gene: TRBJ2-2
CDR3aa: CASSDQRGTYTGELFF
CDR3nt: TGCGCCAGCAGTGATCAGCGAGGAACCTACACCGGGGAGCTGTTTTTT

len: 14
v_gene: TRBV11-2
d_gene: .
abundance: .
j_gene: TRBJ2-7
CDR3aa: CASSSLTLYYEQYF
CDR3nt: TGTGCCAGCAGCTCCCTAACCCTTTACTACGAGCAGTACTTC

len: 15
v_gene: TRBV2
d_gene: TRBD2
abundance: .
j_gene: TRBJ2-7
CDR3aa: CASSEEVAGDGEQYF
CDR3nt: TGTGCCAGCAGTGAAGAGGTAGCGGGAGATGGCGAGCAGTACTTC

len: 14
v_gene: TRBV6-2/TRBV6-3
d_gene: .
abundance: .
j_gene: TRBJ1-6
CDR3aa: CASSRTGDNSPLHF
CDR3nt: TGTGCCAGCAGTCGGACCGGGGATAATTCACCCCTCCACTTT

len: 13
v_gene: TRBV4-1
d_gene: .
abundance: .
j_gene: TRBJ2-7
CDR3aa: CASSAGEGNKQYF
CDR3nt: TGCGCCAGCAGCGCGGGCGAAGGGAATAAGCAGTACTTC

len: 12
v_gene: TRBV6-5
d_gene: .
abundance: .
j_gene: TRBJ1-5
CDR3aa: CATGGQNQPQHF
CDR3nt: TGTGCCACGGGGGGGCAGAATCAGCCCCAGCATTTT

len: 13
v_gene: TRBV7-3
d_gene: .
abundance: .
j_gene: TRBJ2-3
CDR3aa: CASSSQQGNTQYF
CDR3nt: TGTGCCAGCAGCTCGCAACAGGGTAACACGCAGTATTTT

len: 16
v_gene: TRBV2
d_gene: .
abundance: .
j_gene: TRBJ1-1
CDR3aa: CASSEAVLGARAEAFF
CDR3nt: TGTGCCAGCAGTGAAGCGGTTTTGGGGGCTCGGGCTGAAGCTTTCTTT

len: 14
v_gene: TRBV7-3
d_gene: TRBD2
abundance: .
j_gene: TRBJ2-2
CDR3aa: CASSSQAGAGELFF
CDR3nt: TGTGCCAGCAGCTCCCAAGCGGGGGCCGGGGAGCTGTTTTTT

len: 14
v_gene: TRBV28
d_gene: TRBD1
abundance: .
j_gene: TRBJ1-4
CDR3aa: CASSLGTGDEKLFF
CDR3nt: TGTGCCAGCAGTTTAGGTACAGGGGATGAAAAACTGTTTTTT

len: 14
v_gene: TRBV10-2
d_gene: TRBD2
abundance: once
j_gene: TRBJ2-2
CDR3aa: CASRAGTNTGELFF
CDR3nt: TGCGCCAGCAGAGCGGGAACGAACACCGGGGAGCTGTTTTTT